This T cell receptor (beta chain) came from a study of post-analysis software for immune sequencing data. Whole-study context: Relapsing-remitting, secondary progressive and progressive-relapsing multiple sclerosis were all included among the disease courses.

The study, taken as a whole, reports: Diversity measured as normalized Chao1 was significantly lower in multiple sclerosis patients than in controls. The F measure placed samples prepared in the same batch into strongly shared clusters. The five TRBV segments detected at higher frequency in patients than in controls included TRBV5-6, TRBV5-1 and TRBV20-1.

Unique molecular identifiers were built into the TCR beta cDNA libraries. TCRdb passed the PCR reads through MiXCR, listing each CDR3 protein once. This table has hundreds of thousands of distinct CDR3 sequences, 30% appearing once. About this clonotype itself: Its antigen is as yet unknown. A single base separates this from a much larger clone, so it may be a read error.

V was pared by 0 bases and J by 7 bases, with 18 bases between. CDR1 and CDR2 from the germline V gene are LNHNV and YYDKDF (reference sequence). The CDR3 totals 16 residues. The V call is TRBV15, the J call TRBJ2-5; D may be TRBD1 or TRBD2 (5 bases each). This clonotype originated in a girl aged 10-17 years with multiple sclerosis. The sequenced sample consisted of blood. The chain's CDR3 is CATSRDGTQTGATQYF. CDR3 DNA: TGTGCCACCAGCAGAGATGGGACCCAGACCGGGGCGACCCAGTACTTC.